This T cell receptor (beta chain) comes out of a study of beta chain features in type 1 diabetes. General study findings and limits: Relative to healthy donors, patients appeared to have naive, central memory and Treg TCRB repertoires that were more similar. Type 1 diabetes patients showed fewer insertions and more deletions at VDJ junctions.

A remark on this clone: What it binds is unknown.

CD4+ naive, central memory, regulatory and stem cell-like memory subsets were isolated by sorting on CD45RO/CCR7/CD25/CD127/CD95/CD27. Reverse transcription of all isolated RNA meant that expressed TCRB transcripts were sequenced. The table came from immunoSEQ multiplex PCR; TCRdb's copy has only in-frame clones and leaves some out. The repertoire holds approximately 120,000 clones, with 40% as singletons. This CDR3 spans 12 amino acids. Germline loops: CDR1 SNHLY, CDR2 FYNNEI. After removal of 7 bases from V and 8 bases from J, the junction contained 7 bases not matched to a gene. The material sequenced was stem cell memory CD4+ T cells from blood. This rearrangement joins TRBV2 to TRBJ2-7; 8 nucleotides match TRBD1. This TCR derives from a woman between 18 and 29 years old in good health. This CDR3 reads CASTWTGSQQYF. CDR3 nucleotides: TGTGCCAGCACCTGGACAGGGTCACAGCAGTACTTC.